Following are 18 T cell receptor beta chains from one sample sequenced in a study of blood T cell repertoires in COVID-19. The protocol was immunoSEQ multiplex PCR, while the TCRdb copy is restricted to in-frame clones and leaves out a portion. The sample comprises around 110,000 clones, around 80% of which are singletons, and 6.2% rests with the top ten. Sequencing input: peripheral blood. The origin of the receptors is a man at least 80 years old with COVID-19, enrolled during active disease.

This clone appeared a few times. The chain combines TRBV19 with TRBJ2-3; 10 nucleotides line up with TRBD1. Trimming took 3 bases from V and 2 from J; bases not matched to a gene: 5. Per germline, CDR1 LNHDA and CDR2 SQIVND (reference sequence). The CDR3 length is 16 residues. CDR3 sequence (DNA): TGTGCCAGTAGTATTCGGACAGGGGGAACCACAGATACGCAGTATTTT. Its translation: CASSIRTGGTTDTQYF. Complete variable domain (other parts from reference TRBV19 and TRBJ2-3): DGGITQSPKYLFRKEGQNVTLSCEQNLNHDAMYWYRQDPGQGLRLIYYSQIVNDFQKGDIAEGYSVSREKKESFPLTVTSAQKNPTAFYLCASSIRTGGTTDTQYFGPGTRLTVL.

The chain carries TRBV18 and TRBJ1-2; D perhaps matches TRBD1 (5 bases). This CDR3 spans 15 amino acids. Between the trimmed V and J ends, which lost 3 bases and 2 bases, there was a span of 13 bases. Per germline, CDR1 KGHSH and CDR2 LQKENI. CDR3 coding DNA: TGTGCCAGCTCACCCTCGGCGGACAAGAACTATGGCTACACCTTC. As protein: CASSPSADKNYGYTF.

This clone came up a few times. The chain is built from TRBV4-3 and TRBJ1-5; unclear D gene. V shed 1 base and J shed 3 bases, with 10 bases lying between them. This CDR3 contains 15 residues. Germline CDR1 and CDR2: LGHNA and YSLEER. CDR3 loop: CASSQGRDPNQPQHF. The CDR3 bases are TGCGCCAGCAGCCAAGGGAGAGACCCCAATCAGCCCCAGCATTTT.

This clone was found a few times. The chain is built from TRBV21-1 and TRBJ1-2; the table's D call, TRBD1, was not checked against the DNA. TRBV21-1 is classified as a pseudogene. The CDR3 has 18 amino acids. CDR3 nucleotides: TGTGCCAGCAGCAAAGCGACCACAGGTGGCAGGGAATCCTATGGCTACACCTTC. This gives the protein CASSKATTGGRESYGYTF.

The CDR3 here is CASSLVGGETQYF. CDR3 DNA: TGTGCCAGCAGCTTAGTGGGAGGGGAGACCCAGTACTTC. The chain recombines TRBV13 with TRBJ2-5; 7 nucleotides line up with TRBD2. The J segment lost 5 bases and the V segment lost 1 base, leaving 1 base of the junction unmatched. Germline values: CDR1 PRHDT, CDR2 FYEKMQ (reference sequence). The CDR3 is 13 residues long.

The J gene is TRBJ2-7, the V gene TRBV15, with D possibly TRBD2 on 6 matching bases. This CDR3 spans 16 amino acids. The V gene's germline CDR1 is LNHNV and CDR2 YYDKDF (reference sequence). Trimming took off 2 bases at V and 3 bases at J, with 17 bases between the two ends. CDR3 nucleotides: TGTGCCACCAGCAGAACAGATAGCGGAGGGGACTACGAGCAGTACTTC. The encoded protein is CATSRTDSGGDYEQYF.

The count of this clone is one. The V and J genes are TRBV9 and TRBJ2-5; D is perhaps TRBD2 (6 bases). CDR3 length equals 13 residues. The V gene lost 4 bases and the J gene lost 5 bases, with 12 bases spanning the gap. Looked up from germline, CDR1 is SGDLS and CDR2 is YYNGEE. CDR3 DNA sequence: TGTGCCAGCAGCTACGGGAGAGGGGAGACCCAGTACTTC. Amino acids: CASSYGRGETQYF.

This clone is a singleton in its sample. The chain couples TRBV4-1 to TRBJ1-1, with 7 bases identical to TRBD1. This CDR3 has 16 residues. The trim removed 0 bases at V and 1 base at J, leaving 5 bases unmatched. Germline assignment: CDR1 MGHRA and CDR2 YSYEKL. Here the CDR3 DNA reads TGCGCCAGCAGCCAAGATCTGGGGGACAGGAACACTGAAGCTTTCTTT. It yields the protein CASSQDLGDRNTEAFF.

The chain has TRBV15 and TRBJ2-3; TRBD2 aligns across 9 bases. J gave up 0 bases and V 1 base, and 5 bases lay outside the gene matches. Germline V gene lookup returns CDR1 LNHNV and CDR2 YYDKDF (reference sequence). The CDR3 length is 17 residues. The chain's CDR3 is CATSRVGLAPSTDTQYF. In DNA form, the CDR3 reads TGTGCCACCAGCAGAGTGGGACTAGCACCTAGCACAGATACGCAGTATTTT.

The chain links TRBV29-1 to TRBJ1-4; tentatively, D is TRBD1 (6 bases). This CDR3 has 14 residues. V lost 1 base and J lost 4, with 10 bases in between. Germline CDR1 reads SQVTM; CDR2 reads ANQGSEA. CDR3 coding DNA: TGCAGCGTTGAAGGGACAGCTAATAATGAAAAACTGTTTTTT. This gives the protein CSVEGTANNEKLFF.

V and J are TRBV11-2 and TRBJ1-2; D perhaps matches TRBD1 (6 bases). Germline-derived CDR1 and CDR2 are SGHAT and FQNNGV. V was shortened by 10 bases and J by 8 bases, with 14 bases between the two germline ends. The CDR3 spans 11 residues. The CDR3 sequence: CAISAGAGYTF. As DNA, the CDR3 is TGTGCCATTTCTGCGGGGGCCGGCTACACCTTC.

V gene TRBV11-3 combines with J gene TRBJ2-7, with 8 positions matching TRBD1. Germline CDR1 SGHNT, CDR2 YENEEA. The CDR3 has 13 amino acids. V shed 5 bases and J 4 bases; nucleotides not matched to a gene: 4. The CDR3 loop is CASSPGQEYEQYF. CDR3 in DNA: TGTGCCAGCAGCCCGGGACAGGAATACGAGCAGTACTTC.

The chain uses TRBV9 and TRBJ2-3; D might be TRBD1 (6 bases). CDR3 length equals 15 residues. Germline V gene lookup returns CDR1 SGDLS and CDR2 YYNGEE. V lost 1 base and J 2 bases, leaving 11 bases between the germline ends. The CDR3 DNA follows: TGTGCCAGCAGCGTATATCAGGGGATCACAGATACGCAGTATTTT. As protein: CASSVYQGITDTQYF.

The gene calls are TRBV29-1 and TRBJ1-1; no reliable D call. The CDR3 totals 15 residues. Germline V CDR1 and CDR2: SQVTM, ANQGSEA. Trimming stripped 1 base from V and 1 base from J, with 13 bases between. CDR3 sequence: CSVEGRDGGNTEAFF. The CDR3 coding sequence is TGCAGCGTTGAAGGGAGAGACGGTGGGAACACTGAAGCTTTCTTT.

The V gene is TRBV4-2, the J gene TRBJ2-6; D is perhaps TRBD2 (5 bases). This CDR3 comprises 19 residues. Germline CDR1 is LGHNA and CDR2 is YNFKEQ. V lost 1 base and J lost 0, with 16 bases in between. CDR3 in amino acids: CASSQVVEGYSSGANVLTF. DNA for the CDR3: TGTGCCAGCAGCCAAGTTGTCGAGGGATACAGCTCTGGGGCCAACGTCCTGACTTTC.

The J gene is TRBJ1-5, the V gene TRBV7-9; TRBD1 is a possible D gene (5 bases). Deletions cut 1 base from V and 2 bases from J, with 12 bases between. The length of the CDR3 is 16 residues. Germline V gene sequence: CDR1 SEHNR, CDR2 FQNEAQ (reference sequence). The CDR3 protein is CASSLGGIAGNQPQHF. The CDR3 bases are TGTGCCAGCAGCTTAGGGGGGATAGCGGGCAATCAGCCCCAGCATTTT. Supplemented by reference TRBV7-9 and TRBJ1-5, the full variable domain reads DTGVSQNPRHKITKRGQNVTFRCDPISEHNRLYWYRQTLGQGPEFLTYFQNEAQLEKSRLLSDRFSAERPKGSFSTLEIQRTEQGDSAMYLCASSLGGIAGNQPQHFGDGTRLSIL.

The genes are TRBV3-1 (or the pseudogene TRBV3-2) and TRBJ2-3; a weak D match, TRBD2 (5 bases). The CDR3 sequence is 16 residues long. Germline V gene sequence: CDR1 LGHDT, CDR2 YNNKEL (reference sequence). V lost 1 base and J lost 0, with 11 bases in between. CDR3 sequence reads: CASSQVNGGSTDTQYF. The DNA for the CDR3 is TGTGCCAGCAGCCAAGTTAATGGCGGGAGCACAGATACGCAGTATTTT.

The chain links TRBV19 to TRBJ1-6; D is uncertain. Germline CDR1 LNHDA, CDR2 SQIVND (reference sequence). Trimming left V 6 bases short and J 9 bases short, with 15 bases between. The CDR3 extends over 14 amino acids. The CDR3 nucleotides read TGTGCCAGTAGCGGGAGCGGAAGGCGTTCACCCCTCCACTTT. It codes for CASSGSGRRSPLHF.